The next 6 T cell receptor beta chains were all read from a single sample in a study of beta chain features in type 1 diabetes. Expressed TCRB transcripts were sequenced because the entire RNA isolate underwent reverse transcription. Libraries were prepared by immunoSEQ multiplex PCR; TCRdb keeps only in-frame clonotypes and omits some of them. The table shows about 160,000 clones, with about 63% occurring only once. Points from the study as a whole: When Type 1 diabetes patients were examined, their TCRB CDR3s proved moderately but significantly shorter in all four CD4+ subsets.

These receptors have no identified antigens. The material sequenced was naive CD4+ T cells from blood. These receptors came from a man aged 25-45 years with type 1 diabetes.

The chain combines TRBV28 with TRBJ2-7, with D hard to call. The CDR3 contains 15 residues. Germline V lookup: CDR1 MDHEN, CDR2 SYDVKM. Trimming took off 3 bases at V and 2 bases at J, with 14 bases between the two ends. The chain's CDR3 is CASSLAQRSTYEQYF. The CDR3, as DNA: TGTGCCAGCAGTTTGGCTCAGAGGTCAACCTACGAGCAGTACTTC.

The J gene is TRBJ2-7, the V gene TRBV4-1; D may be TRBD2 (6 bases). CDR1 and CDR2 from the germline V gene are MGHRA and YSYEKL. V lost 1 base to trimming and J lost 3 bases, with 13 bases between them. The CDR3 has 15 residues. CDR3 region: CASSQATDYLYEQYF. CDR3 DNA: TGCGCCAGCAGCCAAGCGACGGACTATCTCTACGAGCAGTACTTC.

The V call is TRBV25-1, the J call TRBJ2-1; no clear D. In germline, CDR1 is MGHDK, CDR2 SYGVNS. V was clipped by 1 base and J by 8 bases, with 15 bases between them. CDR3 length: 15 amino acids. The CDR3 protein is CASSEFRAPVYEQFF. Here the CDR3 DNA reads TGTGCCAGCAGTGAATTCCGGGCCCCGGTCTATGAGCAGTTCTTC.

The chain employs TRBV18 and TRBJ2-1; unclear D gene. The CDR3 is made up of 13 amino acids. CDR1 is KGHSH and CDR2 is LQKENI in the germline V gene. Trimming pared 3 bases from V and 6 bases from J, leaving 9 bases between. The CDR3 DNA sequence: TGTGCCAGCTCACCGGCCTCTGGCAATGAGCAGTTCTTC. This translates into CASSPASGNEQFF. Full variable domain (rest looked up from reference TRBV18 and TRBJ2-1): NAGVMQNPRHLVRRRGQEARLRCSPMKGHSHVYWYRQLPEEGLKFMVYLQKENIIDESGMPKERFSAEFPKEGPSILRIQQVVRGDSAAYFCASSPASGNEQFFGPGTRLTVL.

The gene calls are TRBV25-1 and TRBJ1-2, with a tentative D call TRBD1 (6 bases). Germline CDR1 reads MGHDK; CDR2 reads SYGVNS. This CDR3 contains 12 residues. V was trimmed by 3 bases and J by 9 bases, leaving 11 bases between them. CDR3: CASSDRGNRYTF. CDR3 DNA sequence: TGTGCCAGCAGTGACAGGGGTAACCGCTACACCTTC.

CDR3 sequence reads: CSVEENRAANNEQFF. In DNA form, the CDR3 reads TGCAGCGTTGAAGAAAATCGTGCAGCTAACAATGAGCAGTTCTTC. The chain combines TRBV29-1 with TRBJ2-1; D is uncertain. Germline loops: CDR1 SQVTM, CDR2 ANQGSEA. The length of the CDR3 is 15 residues. V was cut by 0 bases and J by 5 bases, with 14 bases left in between.